The TCR beta chain under discussion was sequenced for a study of cytomegalovirus exposure and HLA in healthy donors. For the study at large: Early released data comprised around 80 million unique TCRs from HLA-typed donors. Study-wide results and limits: A later analysis appeared to link common viral pathogens to several of the most significant clusters. Upon later analysis, TCR association rates were observed to vary by HLA locus, being highest for DRB1 and lowest for HLA-C. An analysis that came later showed most CMV-associated TCR beta chains appearing HLA-restricted.

Regarding this clone: The antigen is unknown.

J was trimmed by 7 bases and V by 8 bases; bases with no gene match: 8. The germline gives CDR1 MNHNS, CDR2 SASEGT. This CDR3 region has 13 residues. The PCR ran on 60 Vbeta and 13 Jbeta primers. Using immunoSEQ multiplex PCR, the repertoire was profiled, and TCRdb retains in-frame clones only, with some absent. The sample lists more than 95,000 clones, roughly 76% seen once, with more than 2.5% in the top ten. Material for sequencing was PBMCs. The chain links TRBV6-1 to TRBJ2-5; 9 nucleotides agree with TRBD1. The clonotype comes from a woman in her fifties or sixties in good health and CMV-seronegative. This chain's CDR3 is CASQTGGLGTQYF. The CDR3 region has the DNA TGTGCCAGCCAGACAGGGGGGTTAGGGACCCAGTACTTC.